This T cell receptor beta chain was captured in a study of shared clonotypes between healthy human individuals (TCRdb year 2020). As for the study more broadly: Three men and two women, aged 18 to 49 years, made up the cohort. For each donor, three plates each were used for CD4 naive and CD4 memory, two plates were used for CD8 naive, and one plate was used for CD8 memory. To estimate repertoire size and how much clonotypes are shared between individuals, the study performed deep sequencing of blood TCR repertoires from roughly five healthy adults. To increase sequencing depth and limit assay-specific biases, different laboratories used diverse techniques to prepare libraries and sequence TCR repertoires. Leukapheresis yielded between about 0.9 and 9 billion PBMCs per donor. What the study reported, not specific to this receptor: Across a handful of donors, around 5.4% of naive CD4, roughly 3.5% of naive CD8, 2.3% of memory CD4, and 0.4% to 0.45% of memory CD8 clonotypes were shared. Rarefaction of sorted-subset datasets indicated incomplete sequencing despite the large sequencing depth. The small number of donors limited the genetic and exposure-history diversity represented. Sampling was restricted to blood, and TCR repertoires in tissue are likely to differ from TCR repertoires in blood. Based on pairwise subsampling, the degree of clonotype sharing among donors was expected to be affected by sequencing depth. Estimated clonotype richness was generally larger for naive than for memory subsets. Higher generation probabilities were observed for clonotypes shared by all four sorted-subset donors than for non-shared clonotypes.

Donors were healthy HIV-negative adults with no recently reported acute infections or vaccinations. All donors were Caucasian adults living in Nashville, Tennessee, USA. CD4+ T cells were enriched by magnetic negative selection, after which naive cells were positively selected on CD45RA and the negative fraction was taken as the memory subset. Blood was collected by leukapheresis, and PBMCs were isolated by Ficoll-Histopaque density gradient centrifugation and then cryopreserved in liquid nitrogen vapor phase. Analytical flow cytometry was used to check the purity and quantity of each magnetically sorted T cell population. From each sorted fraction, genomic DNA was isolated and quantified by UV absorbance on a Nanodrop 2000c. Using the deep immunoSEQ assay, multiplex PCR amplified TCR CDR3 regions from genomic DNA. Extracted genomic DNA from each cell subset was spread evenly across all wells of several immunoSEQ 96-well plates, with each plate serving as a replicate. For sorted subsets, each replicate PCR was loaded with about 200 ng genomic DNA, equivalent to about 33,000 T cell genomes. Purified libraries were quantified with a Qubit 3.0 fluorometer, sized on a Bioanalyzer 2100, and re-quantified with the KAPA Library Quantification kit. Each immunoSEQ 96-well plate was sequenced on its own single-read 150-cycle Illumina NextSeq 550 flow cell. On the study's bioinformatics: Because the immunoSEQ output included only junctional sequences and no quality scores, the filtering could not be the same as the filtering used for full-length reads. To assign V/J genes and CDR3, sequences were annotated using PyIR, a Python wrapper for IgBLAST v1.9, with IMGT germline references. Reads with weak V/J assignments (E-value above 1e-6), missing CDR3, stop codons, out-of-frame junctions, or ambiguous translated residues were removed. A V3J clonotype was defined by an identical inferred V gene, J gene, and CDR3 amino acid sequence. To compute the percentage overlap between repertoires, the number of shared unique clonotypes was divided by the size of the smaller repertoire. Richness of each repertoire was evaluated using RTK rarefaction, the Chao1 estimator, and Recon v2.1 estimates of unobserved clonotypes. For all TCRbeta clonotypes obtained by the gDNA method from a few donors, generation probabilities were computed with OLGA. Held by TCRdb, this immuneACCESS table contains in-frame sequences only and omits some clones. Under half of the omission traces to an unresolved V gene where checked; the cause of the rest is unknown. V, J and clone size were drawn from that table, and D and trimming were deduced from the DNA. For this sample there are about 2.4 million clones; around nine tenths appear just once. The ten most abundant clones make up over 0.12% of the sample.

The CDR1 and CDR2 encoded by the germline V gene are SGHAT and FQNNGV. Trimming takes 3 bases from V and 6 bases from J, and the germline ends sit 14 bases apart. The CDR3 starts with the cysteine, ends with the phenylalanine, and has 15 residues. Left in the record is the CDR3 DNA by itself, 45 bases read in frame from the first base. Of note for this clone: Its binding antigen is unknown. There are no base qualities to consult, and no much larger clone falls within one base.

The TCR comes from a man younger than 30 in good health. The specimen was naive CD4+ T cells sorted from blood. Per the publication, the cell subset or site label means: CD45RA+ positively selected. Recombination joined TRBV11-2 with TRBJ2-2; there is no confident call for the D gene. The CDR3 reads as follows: CASSFYSERPGELFF. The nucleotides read TGTGCCAGCAGCTTCTACAGTGAAAGGCCCGGGGAGCTGTTTTTT.